The subject of this entry is one T cell receptor (beta chain). Its specificity is unknown. These data are taken from a study of cytomegalovirus exposure and HLA in healthy donors. As for the study in general: In an earlier analysis, 90 million to 130 million unique TCR beta sequences were found from some 200 million T cells.

Overall study results and limits: In a later analysis, a missense DCLRE1C variant was linked to TCR beta V- and J-gene trimming. Productive status was seen about 87% or about 30% of the time for most TCR beta V segments in an earlier analysis.

V gave up 7 bases and J gave up 4 bases, with 19 bases separating them. The CDR3 length is 14 residues. The germline V gene has CDR1 GTSNPN and CDR2 SVGIG (reference sequence). PCR amplification relied on 60 Vbeta primers (plus 13 Jbeta primers). The method was immunoSEQ multiplex PCR; TCRdb's version includes in-frame clones alone and lacks a portion of them. The sample yields around 120,000 clones, around two thirds seen once. The receptor was isolated from a middle-aged woman in good health and CMV-seropositive. This chain joins TRBV30 and TRBJ1-1; possibly TRBD1 for D (5 bases). Sequencing used PBMCs. The CDR3 is CASVFRGTSTEAFF. CDR3 coding DNA: TGTGCCTCTGTTTTTAGGGGAACGAGCACTGAAGCTTTCTTT.